This T cell receptor beta chain comes out of a study of Graves' ophthalmopathy and Graves' hyperthyroidism. The authors amplified TCR beta CDR3 regions from RNA transcripts. HTBI-primed first-round RT-PCR preceded second-round multiplex PCR. From the multiplex PCR reads, TCRdb called clonotypes with MiXCR, one entry per CDR3 protein. This sample has approximately 640,000 distinct CDR3 sequences; roughly 41% occur once, and the top ten carry 2.5% to 3.5%. The diagnosis combined clinical symptoms, thyroxine, TRAb, thyroid ultrasound and orbital computed tomography scans. PBMCs stemmed from 9 to 10 ml of fresh peripheral blood. This clonotype was recorded many times. Antigen: not known. CDR1 and CDR2 from the germline V gene are SQVTM and ANQGSEA. The CDR3 covers 13 residues. The ends were cut back, 4 bases at V and 0 bases at J, with 9 bases in the middle. The study's findings and limits: An 81.08% specificity and 87.88% sensitivity were achieved by a 13-signature model that separated ophthalmopathy from stable hyperthyroidism. Blood shared most expanded thyroid clonotypes above 0.001 frequency.

Input material: peripheral blood. V and J are TRBV29-1 and TRBJ1-1; a possible D gene is TRBD1 (6 bases). This receptor was identified in an adult man with Graves' ophthalmopathy. CDR3 coding DNA: TGCAGCGTTGGAGACAGGATGAACACTGAAGCTTTCTTT. Protein: CSVGDRMNTEAFF.